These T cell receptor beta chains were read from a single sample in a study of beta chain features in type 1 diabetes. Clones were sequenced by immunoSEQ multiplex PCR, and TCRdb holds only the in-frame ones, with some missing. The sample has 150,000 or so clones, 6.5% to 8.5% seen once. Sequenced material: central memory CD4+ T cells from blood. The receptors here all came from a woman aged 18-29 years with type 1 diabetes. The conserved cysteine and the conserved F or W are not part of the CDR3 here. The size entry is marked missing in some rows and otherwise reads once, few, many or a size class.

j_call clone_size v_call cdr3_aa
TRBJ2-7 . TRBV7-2 ASSSLRGRPYEQY
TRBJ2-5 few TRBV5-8 ASSARTTGGETQY
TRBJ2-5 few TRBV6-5 ASSGSLVAPQVQY
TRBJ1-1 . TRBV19 ASRDRNTEAF
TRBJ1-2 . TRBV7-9 ASSLDQGGYT
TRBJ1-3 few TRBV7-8 ASSLDRGQNTIY
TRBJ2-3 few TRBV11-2 ASSPKGGTLRKTQY
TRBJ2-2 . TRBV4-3 ASSQDSPGETPYTGELF
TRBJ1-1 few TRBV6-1 ASSGHRGLNTEAF
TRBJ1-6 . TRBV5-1 ASSSRSTGDSPLH
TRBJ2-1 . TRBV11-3 ASSPGWLAGIEFYNEQF
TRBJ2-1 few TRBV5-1 ASSSHLGQVFF
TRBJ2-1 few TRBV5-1 ASSPGGGPKNEQF
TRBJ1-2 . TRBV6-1 ASSEAGQGAYGYT
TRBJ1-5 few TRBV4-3 ASSQAMGGQPQH
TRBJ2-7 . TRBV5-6 ASSHWTIRGEQY